One sample yielded the 14 T cell receptor beta chains listed below, sequenced in a study of Graves' ophthalmopathy and Graves' hyperthyroidism. Investigators amplified TCR beta CDR3 regions from RNA transcripts. First-round RT-PCR with HTBI primers preceded a second-round multiplex PCR. TCRdb reanalysed the multiplex PCR reads using MiXCR and keeps one entry per CDR3 protein. The sample lists a few hundred thousand distinct CDR3 sequences, about 35% occurring once. Sequenced material: peripheral blood or thyroid tissue (not recorded which). The receptor set was obtained from an adult man with Graves' hyperthyroidism.

This rearrangement joins TRBV7-9 to TRBJ2-2; 11 positions match TRBD2. Germline CDR1 and CDR2: SEHNR and FQNEAQ (reference sequence). This CDR3 spans 19 amino acids. V was pared by 1 base and J by 5 bases, with 12 bases of the junction left unmatched. Here the CDR3 DNA reads TGTGCCAGCAGCTTAGAGGGGACTAGCGGCACAGGGTGGACCGGGGAGCTGTTTTTT. Encoded protein: CASSLEGTSGTGWTGELFF.

This clonotype has at least ten counts. The rearrangement joins TRBV10-2 to TRBJ2-7; D may correspond to TRBD1 or TRBD2 (5 bases each). V was clipped by 5 bases and J by 6 bases, with 20 bases between them. The CDR3 is 15 amino acids. Germline lookup yields CDR1 WSHSY and CDR2 SAAADI. The CDR3 is CASSTSGARQGEQYF. The CDR3 DNA is TGCGCCAGCAGTACCTCCGGGGCACGGCAGGGCGAGCAGTACTTC.

At least ten counts were recorded for this clonotype. The rearrangement links TRBV12-3 or TRBV12-4 to TRBJ2-7, with 8 bases that match TRBD1. J was trimmed by 2 bases and V by 7 bases; bases with no gene match: 7. This CDR3 has 14 residues. DNA of the CDR3: TGTGCCAGCACCTGGGGACAGGCCGCCTACGAGCAGTACTTC. Protein product: CASTWGQAAYEQYF.

This clonotype was found a few times. This chain joins TRBV6-5 and TRBJ1-4; the D is unclear. With 6 bases removed from V and 8 bases from J, the gap between germline ends came to 13 bases. CDR1 is MNHEY, CDR2 SVGAGI, per germline. This CDR3 comprises 13 residues. The CDR3 DNA reads TGTGCCAGCAGCCGATCCCCCAGGGAAAAACTGTTTTTT. Protein: CASSRSPREKLFF.

The CDR3 is CASSLAGPDSPLHF. The DNA of the CDR3 is TGTGCCAGCAGCTTAGCGGGCCCCGATTCACCCCTCCACTTT. The V and J genes are TRBV7-3 and TRBJ1-6; the D is unclear. V gave up 2 bases and J gave up 8 bases, with 10 bases separating them. The CDR3 runs to 14 residues. CDR1 is SGHTA and CDR2 is FQGTGA in the germline V gene.

There are a few counts of this clonotype. This chain links TRBV28 with TRBJ2-7; D possibly corresponds to TRBD1 (6 bases). This CDR3 has 12 amino acids. From germline, CDR1 is MDHEN and CDR2 SYDVKM. The germline V and J ends were trimmed by 5 bases and 7 bases, with 12 bases remaining between them. As DNA, the CDR3 is TGTGCCAGCAGTCCAGCCGGGACAGAGCAGTACTTC. This translates into CASSPAGTEQYF.

This clonotype was recorded many times. V usage is TRBV2 and J usage is TRBJ2-2; D uncertain. This CDR3 is built from 13 residues. Germline assignment: CDR1 SNHLY and CDR2 FYNNEI. V gave up 7 bases and J gave up 3 bases, with 9 bases separating them. The CDR3 bases are TGTGCCAGCAAGGGCTCACACACCGGGGAGCTGTTTTTT. This encodes CASKGSHTGELFF.

This chain uses TRBV29-1 with TRBJ2-5, with TRBD2 matching over 9 bases. The CDR3 is 15 amino acids. Trimming took 0 bases from V and 2 from J; bases not matched to a gene: 4. Germline V gives CDR1 SQVTM, CDR2 ANQGSEA. The CDR3 spells CSVEDWTSVQETQYF. CDR3 in DNA: TGCAGCGTTGAAGATTGGACTAGCGTTCAAGAGACCCAGTACTTC. Complete variable domain (other parts from reference TRBV29-1 and TRBJ2-5): SAVISQKPSRDICQRGTSLTIQCQVDSQVTMMFWYRQQPGQSLTLIATANQGSEATYESGFVIDKFPISRPNLTFSTLTVSNMSPEDSSIYLCSVEDWTSVQETQYFGPGTRLLVL.

V gene TRBV10-3 combines with J gene TRBJ1-1; 7 nucleotides line up with TRBD1. CDR3 length: 15 amino acids. The V segment lost 4 bases and the J segment 1 base; nucleotides outside the gene matches: 6. CDR1 is ENHRY and CDR2 is SYGVKD in the germline V gene. This CDR3 reads CAISGGGGRNTEAFF. DNA of the CDR3: TGTGCCATCAGTGGTGGAGGGGGCAGGAACACTGAAGCTTTCTTT.

This chain connects TRBV7-3 to TRBJ2-3; D may be TRBD1 or TRBD2 (5 bases each). The CDR3 contains 15 residues. The V end was cut by 5 bases, the J end by 0 bases, with 12 bases between. In germline, CDR1 is SGHTA, CDR2 FQGTGA. CDR3: CASSGGRTSTDTQYF. In DNA, the CDR3 is TGTGCCAGCAGCGGGGGACGGACTAGCACAGATACGCAGTATTTT. The full variable domain, completed using reference TRBV7-3 and TRBJ2-3, is GAGVSQTPSNKVTEKGKYVELRCDPISGHTALYWYRQSLGQGPEFLIYFQGTGAADDSGLPNDRFFAVRPEGSVSTLKIQRTERGDSAVYLCASSGGRTSTDTQYFGPGTRLTVL.

This clonotype has just a few counts. This chain links TRBV25-1 with TRBJ2-3; no clear D gene. Trimming removed 1 base at V and 6 bases at J, with 8 bases between. From germline, CDR1 is MGHDK and CDR2 SYGVNS. CDR3 size: 13 residues. CDR3 amino acids: CASSELGPDTQYF. The CDR3 region has the DNA TGTGCCAGCAGTGAATTGGGTCCGGATACGCAGTATTTT.

In its sample, this clonotype was seen many times. V usage is TRBV7-9 and J usage is TRBJ2-7; a weak D match, TRBD2 (6 bases). With 5 bases removed from V and 1 base from J, the gap between germline ends came to 15 bases. There are 15 residues in the CDR3. Germline-derived CDR1 and CDR2 are SEHNR and FQNEAQ (reference sequence). The CDR3 protein is CASSLDAGNSYEQYF. The CDR3 DNA reads TGTGCCAGCAGCCTAGACGCGGGGAATTCCTACGAGCAGTACTTC.

J is TRBJ2-2 and V is TRBV14; 8 bases align to TRBD2. V was clipped by 2 bases and J by 0 bases; unmatched bases: 2. Per germline, CDR1 SGHDN and CDR2 FVKESK. The CDR3 runs to 16 residues. DNA for the CDR3: TGTGCCAGCAGCCAACTAGCGGGTTCGAACACCGGGGAGCTGTTTTTT. As protein: CASSQLAGSNTGELFF.

The table lists this clonotype with many counts. The rearrangement links TRBV6-7 to TRBJ2-7, with 9 bases identical to TRBD1. TRBV6-7 is an open reading frame whose function is uncertain. CDR3 length: 15 amino acids. V dropped 1 base and J dropped 7; count of bases not matched to a gene: 8. The DNA of the CDR3 is TGTGCCAGCAGTTACTTGCCGGACAGGGGCCTGGAGCAGTACTTC. Its translation is CASSYLPDRGLEQYF.